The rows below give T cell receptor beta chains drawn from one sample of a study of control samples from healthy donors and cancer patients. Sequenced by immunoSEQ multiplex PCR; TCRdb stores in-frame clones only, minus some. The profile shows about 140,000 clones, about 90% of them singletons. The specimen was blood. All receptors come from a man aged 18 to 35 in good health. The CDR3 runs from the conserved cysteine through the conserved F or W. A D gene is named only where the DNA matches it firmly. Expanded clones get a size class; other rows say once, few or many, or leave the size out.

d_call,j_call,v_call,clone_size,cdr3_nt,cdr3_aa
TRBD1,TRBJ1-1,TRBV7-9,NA,TGTGCCAGCAGCTTAGACGACAGGGGTTGGGGTATCGCTGAAGCTTTCTTT,CASSLDDRGWGIAEAFF
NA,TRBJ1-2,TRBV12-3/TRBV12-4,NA,TGTGCCAGCAGCACCCTTATGGGCTACACCTTC,CASSTLMGYTF
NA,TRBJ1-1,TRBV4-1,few,TGCGCCAGCAGCCAAGGACAGAACACTGAAGCTTTCTTT,CASSQGQNTEAFF
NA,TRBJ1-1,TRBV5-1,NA,TGCGCCAGCAGCCCGCGGGGGGGCTTGAACACTGAAGCTTTCTTT,CASSPRGGLNTEAFF
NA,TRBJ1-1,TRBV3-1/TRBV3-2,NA,TGTGCCAGCAGCCAAGCCACCGGGGGCTACACTGAAGCTTTCTTT,CASSQATGGYTEAFF
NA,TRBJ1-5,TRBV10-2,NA,TGCGCCAGCAGCGGGGGGGCTCGGATGGCCCAGGATTTT,CASSGGARMAQDF
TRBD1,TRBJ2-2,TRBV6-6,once,TGTGCCAGCAGTTACGGACAGGGGGATGGGGAGCTGTTTTTT,CASSYGQGDGELFF
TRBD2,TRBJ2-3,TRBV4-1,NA,TGCGCCAGCTGGGGACTAGCGGGGGGGCAGGATACGCAGTATTTT,CASWGLAGGQDTQYF
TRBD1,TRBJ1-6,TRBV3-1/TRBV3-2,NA,TGTGCCAGCAGCCAAGAACAGGGGATCTATAATTCACCCCTCCACTTT,CASSQEQGIYNSPLHF
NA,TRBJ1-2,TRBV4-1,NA,TGCGCCAGCAGCCAGTTAGGGGCTGCTGACTATGGCTACACCTTC,CASSQLGAADYGYTF
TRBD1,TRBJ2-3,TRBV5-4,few,TGTGCCAGCAGCTTCCAGACAGGGGTGGCAGATACGCAGTATTTT,CASSFQTGVADTQYF
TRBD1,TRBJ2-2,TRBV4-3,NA,TGCGCCAGCAGCCAAGAACTGGACAGGACCGGGGAGCTGTTTTTT,CASSQELDRTGELFF
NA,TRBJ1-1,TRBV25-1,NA,TGTGCCAGCAGCGTTAGCCTAAACACTGAAGCTTTCTTT,CASSVSLNTEAFF
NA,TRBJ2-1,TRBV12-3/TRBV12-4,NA,TGTGCCAGCAGTTCCACAGGGTACAATGAGCAGTTCTTC,CASSSTGYNEQFF
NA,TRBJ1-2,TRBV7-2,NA,TGTGCCAGCAGCATGGACAGTCCGTATCGGACCTTC,CASSMDSPYRTF
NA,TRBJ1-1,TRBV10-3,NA,TGTGCCATCAGTGACGGGGAAGTAGGTACTGAAGCTTTCTTT,CAISDGEVGTEAFF
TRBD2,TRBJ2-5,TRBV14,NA,TGTGCCAGCAGTCACGAGCGGGGAAGACAAGAGACCCAGTACTTC,CASSHERGRQETQYF
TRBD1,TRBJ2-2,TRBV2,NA,TGTGCCAGCAGTACCGACAGGGACACCGGGGAGCTGTTTTTT,CASSTDRDTGELFF
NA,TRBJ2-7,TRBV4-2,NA,TGTGCCAGCAGCCAAGTGCCGGGGGCGAACTACGAGCAGTACTTC,CASSQVPGANYEQYF
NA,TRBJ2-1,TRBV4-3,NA,TGCGCCAGCAGCCAATATTCGGGTAGCGACAATGAGCAGTTCTTC,CASSQYSGSDNEQFF
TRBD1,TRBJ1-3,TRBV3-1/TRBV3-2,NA,TGTGCCAGCAGCTCGACAGGGTCGGAGGGTGGAAACACCATATATTTT,CASSSTGSEGGNTIYF
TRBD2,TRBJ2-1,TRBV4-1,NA,TGCGCCAGCAGCCAAGTTAGGAGCGGGGGGGCCTTCAATGAGCAGTTCTTC,CASSQVRSGGAFNEQFF
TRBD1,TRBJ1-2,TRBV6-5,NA,TGTGCCAGCAGTCCCGGGACAGGGAGTATTGGCTACACCTTC,CASSPGTGSIGYTF
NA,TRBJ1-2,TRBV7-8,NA,TGTGCCAGCAGCTTAGCGGGGTACTATGGCTACACCTTC,CASSLAGYYGYTF
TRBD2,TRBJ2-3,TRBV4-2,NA,TGTGCCAGCAGCCATGAGACTAGCGGGGGGAGGACAGATACGCAGTATTTT,CASSHETSGGRTDTQYF
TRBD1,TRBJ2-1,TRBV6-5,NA,TGTGCCAGCCGGGGACAGGGGTCCTACAATGAGCAGTTCTTC,CASRGQGSYNEQFF
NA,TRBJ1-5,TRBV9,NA,TGTGCCAGCAGCTCCCGTCGCGTGGACAGACATAGCAATCAGCCCCAGCATTTT,CASSSRRVDRHSNQPQHF
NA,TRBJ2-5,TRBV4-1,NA,TGCGCCAGCAGCCAAGACACCGGACAGCAAGAGACCCAGTACTTC,CASSQDTGQQETQYF
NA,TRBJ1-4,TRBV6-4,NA,TGTGCCAGCAGGACCAGGGGATGGGCTAATGAAAAACTGTTTTTT,CASRTRGWANEKLFF